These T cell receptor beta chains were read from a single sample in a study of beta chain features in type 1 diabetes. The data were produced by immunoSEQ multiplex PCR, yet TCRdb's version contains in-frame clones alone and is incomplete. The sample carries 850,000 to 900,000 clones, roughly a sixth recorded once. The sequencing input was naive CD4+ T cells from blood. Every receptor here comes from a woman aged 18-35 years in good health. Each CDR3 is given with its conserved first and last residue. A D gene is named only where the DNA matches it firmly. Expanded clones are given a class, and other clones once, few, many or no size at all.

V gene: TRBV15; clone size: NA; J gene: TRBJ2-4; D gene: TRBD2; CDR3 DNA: TGTGCCACCAGCAGAGCGGGTGGGCGGGGGAGCAAAAACATTCAGTACTTC; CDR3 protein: CATSRAGGRGSKNIQYF
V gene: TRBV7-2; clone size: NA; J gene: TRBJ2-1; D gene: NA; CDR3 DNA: TGTGCCAGCAGCTCCGCGGGACACAGCCTCAATGAGCAGTTCTTC; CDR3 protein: CASSSAGHSLNEQFF
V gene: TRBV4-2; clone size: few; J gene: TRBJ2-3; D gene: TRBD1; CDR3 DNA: TGTGCCAGCAGCCATGGACAGGGTCCAGATACGCAGTATTTT; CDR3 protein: CASSHGQGPDTQYF
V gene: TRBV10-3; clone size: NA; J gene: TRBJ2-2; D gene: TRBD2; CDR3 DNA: TGTGCCATCAGTGCTAGCGGCGCTACCGGGGAGCTGTTTTTT; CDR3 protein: CAISASGATGELFF
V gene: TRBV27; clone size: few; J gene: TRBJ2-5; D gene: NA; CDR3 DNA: TGTGCCAGCAGTTATAGCGGCCAAGAGACCCAGTACTTC; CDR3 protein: CASSYSGQETQYF
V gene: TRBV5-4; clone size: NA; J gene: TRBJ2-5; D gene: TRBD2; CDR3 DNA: TGTGCCAGCAGCCACGAAGCGGGAGGAGTGGGGGAGACCCAGTACTTC; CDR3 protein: CASSHEAGGVGETQYF
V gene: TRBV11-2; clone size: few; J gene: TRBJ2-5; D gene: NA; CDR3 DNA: TGTGCCAGCAGCTTAGGGCAGACCCAGTACTTC; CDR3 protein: CASSLGQTQYF
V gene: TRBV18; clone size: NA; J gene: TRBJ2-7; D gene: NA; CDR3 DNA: TGTGCCAGCTCACTAGAGACTAGCTACGAGCAGTACTTC; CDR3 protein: CASSLETSYEQYF
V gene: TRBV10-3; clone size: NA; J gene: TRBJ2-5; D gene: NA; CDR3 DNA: TGTGCCATCGGACAGAAACAAGAGACCCAGTACTTC; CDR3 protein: CAIGQKQETQYF
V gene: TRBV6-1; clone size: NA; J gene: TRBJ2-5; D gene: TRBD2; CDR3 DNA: TGTGCCAGCAGTTCAATACTAGCGGGAGTGGAGACCCAGTACTTC; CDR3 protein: CASSSILAGVETQYF
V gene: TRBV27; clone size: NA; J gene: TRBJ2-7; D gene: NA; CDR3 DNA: TGTGCCAGCAGGTCTACGGGGCGACCCTACGAGCAGTACTTC; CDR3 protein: CASRSTGRPYEQYF
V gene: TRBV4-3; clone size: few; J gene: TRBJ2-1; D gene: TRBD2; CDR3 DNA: TGCGCCAGCAGCCACTCGCGAGCGGGAGGATCCTACAATGAGCAGTTCTTC; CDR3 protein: CASSHSRAGGSYNEQFF
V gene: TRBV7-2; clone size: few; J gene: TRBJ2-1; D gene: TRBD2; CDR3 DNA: TGTGCCAGCAGCCAAAGGGCCGGGACTAGCGGGAGCGATGAGCAGTTCTTC; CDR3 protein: CASSQRAGTSGSDEQFF
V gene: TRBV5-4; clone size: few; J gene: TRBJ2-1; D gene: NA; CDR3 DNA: TGTGCCAGCACCGTGATAGGCTCCTACAATGAGCAGTTCTTC; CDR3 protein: CASTVIGSYNEQFF
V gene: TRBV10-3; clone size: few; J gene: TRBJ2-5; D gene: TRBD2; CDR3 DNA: TGTGCCATCACTAGCGGGATAGTGGAGACCCAGTACTTC; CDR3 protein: CAITSGIVETQYF
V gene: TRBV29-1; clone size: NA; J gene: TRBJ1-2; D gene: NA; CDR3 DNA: TGCAGCGTTGATGGACTGGGAACGACTAACTATGGCTACACCTTC; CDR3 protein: CSVDGLGTTNYGYTF